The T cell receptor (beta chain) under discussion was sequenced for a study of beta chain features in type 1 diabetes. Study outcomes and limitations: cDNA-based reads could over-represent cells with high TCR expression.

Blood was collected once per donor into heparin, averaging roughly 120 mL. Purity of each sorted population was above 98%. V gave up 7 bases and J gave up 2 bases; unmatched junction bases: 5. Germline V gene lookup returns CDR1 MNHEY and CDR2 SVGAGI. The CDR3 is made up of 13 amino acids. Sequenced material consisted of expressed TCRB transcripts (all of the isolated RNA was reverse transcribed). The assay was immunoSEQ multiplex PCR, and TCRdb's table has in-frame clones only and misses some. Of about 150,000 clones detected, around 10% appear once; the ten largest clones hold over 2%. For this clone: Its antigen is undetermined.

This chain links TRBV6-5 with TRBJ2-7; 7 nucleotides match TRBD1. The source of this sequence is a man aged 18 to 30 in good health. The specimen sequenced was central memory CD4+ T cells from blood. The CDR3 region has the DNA TGTGCCAGCACGAAGACAGGGACCTACGAGCAGTACTTC. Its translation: CASTKTGTYEQYF.